This T cell receptor beta chain was documented in a study of T cell repertoires in cytomegalovirus infection. Study-level information: Both recently identified HLA-C-restricted and well-studied HLA-B-restricted CMV epitopes were used in the study. Indicated by public TCR beta signatures were CMV infection and matching HLA type.

MiXCR, run by TCRdb on the reads, gives a single entry per CDR3 protein. The repertoire holds approximately 30,000 distinct CDR3 sequences, with about a fifth as singletons. This clonotype has more than one count but fewer than ten. Its antigen remains unknown. General study results and limits: The study found HLA-C-restricted CMV-specific TCR beta clonotypes dominating the ex vivo response. The cumulative frequency of public TCR beta families identified carriers of CMV plus the relevant HLA.

The sequence derives from a human donor in good health (CMV status not recorded). Some clones in this sample may be carry-over from other donors' samples. Sequencing used CD8+ T cells from cultured PBMCs, obtained from culture after CMV antigen stimulation.

For the CDR3, the DNA is TGTGCCAGCAGTTTAAATCAGGGGGCAAACTATGGCTACACCTTC. Translated: CASSLNQGANYGYTF. The chain recombines TRBV28 with TRBJ1-2; 8 bases agree with TRBD1. Looked up from germline, CDR1 is MDHEN and CDR2 is SYDVKM. This CDR3 is 15 amino acids long. Losses at the gene ends were 2 bases for V and 2 bases for J; bases not matched to a gene: 4.